Listed here are 11 T cell receptor beta chains from one sample, sequenced in a study of blood T cell repertoires in COVID-19. The protocol was immunoSEQ multiplex PCR, while the TCRdb copy is restricted to in-frame clones and leaves out a portion. Among 240,000 or so clones listed, 70% to 85% were seen once. Sequencing input: peripheral blood. These receptors were taken from a woman of 80 years or more with acute or convalescent COVID-19.

This clone was seen a single time. The chain links TRBV28 to TRBJ1-4, with 10 bases matching TRBD1. Trimming took 8 bases from V and 5 from J; bases not matched to a gene: 5. Germline V gene data show CDR1 as MDHEN and CDR2 as SYDVKM. This CDR3 has 14 residues. The CDR3 here is CASFRTGGNEKLFF. The CDR3 bases are TGTGCCAGCTTTCGGACAGGGGGAAATGAAAAACTGTTTTTT.

The chain couples TRBV2 to TRBJ2-1, with 11 bases matching TRBD2. CDR1 is SNHLY, CDR2 FYNNEI, per germline. With V trimmed by 2 bases and J by 4 bases, 1 base remained unmatched. The CDR3 is 15 amino acids. In DNA form, the CDR3 reads TGTGCCAGCAGTGAAACTAGCGGGGGATACAATGAGCAGTTCTTC. The encoded protein is CASSETSGGYNEQFF. Looking up the rest from reference TRBV2 and TRBJ2-1 gives the full variable domain: EPEVTQTPSHQVTQMGQEVILRCVPISNHLYFYWYRQILGQKVEFLVSFYNNEISEKSEIFDDQFSVERPDGSNFTLKIRSTKLEDSAMYFCASSETSGGYNEQFFGPGTRLTVL.

The V call is TRBV7-9, the J call TRBJ1-2, with 7 bases that match TRBD1. V shed 4 bases, J shed 3 bases, and the junction held 5 bases outside the gene matches. The germline CDR1 and CDR2 sequences are SEHNR and FQNEAQ (reference sequence). The CDR3 contains 14 residues. CDR3 coding DNA: TGTGCCAGCAGCTACAGGGGATGGGACTATGGCTACACCTTC. This sequence encodes CASSYRGWDYGYTF.

V gene TRBV4-1 combines with J gene TRBJ2-5; TRBD2 agrees at 8 bases. V was pared by 3 bases and J by 4 bases, with 4 bases of the junction left unmatched. CDR1 MGHRA and CDR2 YSYEKL come from the germline V gene. There are 14 residues in the CDR3. The CDR3: CASSHPLAGETQYF. In DNA form, the CDR3 reads TGCGCCAGCAGCCACCCGCTAGCGGGAGAGACCCAGTACTTC.

CDR3 sequence reads: CATLRTGKNSPLHF. The CDR3 bases are TGTGCCACGTTACGGACAGGCAAGAATTCACCCCTCCACTTT. V and J are TRBV6-5 and TRBJ1-6; TRBD1 aligns across 7 bases. CDR1 MNHEY and CDR2 SVGAGI come from the germline V gene. The CDR3 has 14 amino acids. V dropped 10 bases and J dropped 7; count of bases not matched to a gene: 10.

In its sample, this clone was seen once. The rearrangement links TRBV19 to TRBJ1-6; 10 bases are shared with TRBD1. This CDR3 has 16 amino acids. Losses at the gene ends were 5 bases for V and 2 bases for J; bases not matched to a gene: 3. Germline CDR1 reads LNHDA; CDR2 reads SQIVND (reference sequence). The CDR3 nucleotides are TGTGCCAGTAGTCCGACAGGGGGCCCCTATAATTCACCCCTCCACTTT. Encoded protein: CASSPTGGPYNSPLHF.

The chain combines TRBV5-5 with TRBJ2-7; D may be TRBD1 (6 bases). CDR3 length: 16 amino acids. CDR1 is SGHKS, CDR2 YYEKEE, per germline (reference sequence). The V end lost 0 bases, the J end lost 0 bases, and 13 bases lay between the germline ends. This CDR3 is CASSLAGQPSSYEQYF. CDR3 bases: TGTGCCAGCAGCTTGGCCGGACAGCCTAGCTCCTACGAGCAGTACTTC.

This clone was found once. This chain uses TRBV3-1 (or the pseudogene TRBV3-2) with TRBJ2-5; 7 bases line up with TRBD2. Looked up from germline, CDR1 is LGHDT and CDR2 is YNNKEL (reference sequence). V trimming: 4 bases; J trimming: 4 bases; junction bases outside the gene matches: 9. This CDR3 has 15 amino acids. CDR3 loop: CASSRSLAALETQYF. The CDR3, as DNA: TGTGCCAGCAGCCGGAGCCTAGCGGCTCTAGAGACCCAGTACTTC.

This rearrangement joins TRBV27 to TRBJ2-7; D is undetermined. CDR1 MNHEY and CDR2 SMNVEV come from the germline V gene (reference sequence). This CDR3 spans 13 amino acids. The V gene lost 0 bases and the J gene lost 6 bases, with 9 bases spanning the gap. The CDR3 nucleotides read TGTGCCAGCAGTTTATCGATCGGGTTCGAGCAGTACTTC. It specifies CASSLSIGFEQYF.

The chain carries TRBV4-3 and TRBJ2-3, with D unresolved. The germline V gene has CDR1 LGHNA and CDR2 YSLEER. The CDR3 has 13 residues. Trimming removed 2 bases at V and 6 bases at J, with 9 bases between. The chain's CDR3 is CASSQTSFDTQYF. For the CDR3, the DNA is TGCGCCAGCAGCCAAACATCCTTCGATACGCAGTATTTT.

Written as DNA, the CDR3 is TGTGCCAGCAGCCAAGTGTACAGGAGCTCCTATAATTCACCCCTCCACTTT. Translating gives CASSQVYRSSYNSPLHF. This chain links TRBV14 with TRBJ1-6; D is possibly TRBD1 (5 bases). CDR1 SGHDN and CDR2 FVKESK come from the germline V gene. The germline V and J ends were trimmed by 1 base and 0 bases, with 10 bases remaining between them. The length of the CDR3 is 17 residues.